These 5 T cell receptor beta chains share one sample of origin, sequenced in a study of blood T cell repertoires in COVID-19. Clones were sequenced by immunoSEQ multiplex PCR, and TCRdb holds only the in-frame ones, with some missing. The sample gives a few hundred thousand clones, just under 85% of which show up once; 4.1% is in the top ten. The sequenced material came from peripheral blood. The receptors originated from a woman in her 50s with active or convalescent COVID-19.

Here the CDR3 DNA reads TGTGCCAGCAGCTTTGGACTAGCGGGATCAACCGGGGAGCTGTTTTTT. Protein product: CASSFGLAGSTGELFF. The V and J genes are TRBV5-5 and TRBJ2-2, with TRBD2 matching 12 bases. This CDR3 is 16 amino acids long. With 2 bases clipped from V and 5 bases from J, the junction kept 4 bases outside the gene matches. CDR1 is SGHKS and CDR2 is YYEKEE in the germline V gene (reference sequence).

This chain uses TRBV30 with TRBJ1-2; 9 bases line up with TRBD1. Trimming took 3 bases from V and 8 from J; bases not matched to a gene: 13. Germline CDR1 reads GTSNPN; CDR2 reads SVGIG (reference sequence). The CDR3 extends over 15 amino acids. The CDR3 region is CAWSAPGQGPFGYTF. The CDR3 bases are TGTGCCTGGAGCGCCCCGGGACAGGGTCCATTCGGCTACACCTTC.

V and J are TRBV28 and TRBJ1-1; D is undetermined. The V end lost 3 bases, the J end lost 1 base, and 9 bases lay between the germline ends. The CDR3 runs 14 residues. Germline values: CDR1 MDHEN, CDR2 SYDVKM. The CDR3 is CASSFIPQNTEAFF. Here the CDR3 DNA reads TGTGCCAGCAGTTTCATCCCCCAGAACACTGAAGCTTTCTTT.

The chain carries TRBV6-5 and TRBJ1-4; D call uncertain. CDR1 is MNHEY, CDR2 SVGAGI, per germline. The CDR3 length is 15 residues. V lost 7 bases, J lost 2 bases, and 14 bases lay in between. DNA for the CDR3: TGTGCCAGCACCCTAGGAGGGCAGACTAATGAAAAACTGTTTTTT. It yields the protein CASTLGGQTNEKLFF.

The DNA of the CDR3 is TGCGCCAGCAGCCAAGATCCCAGTTACTCTGGAAACACCATATATTTT. It codes for CASSQDPSYSGNTIYF. This chain uses TRBV4-1 with TRBJ1-3; D is ambiguous. CDR3 size: 16 residues. Germline V gene lookup returns CDR1 MGHRA and CDR2 YSYEKL. Deletions cut 0 bases from V and 0 bases from J, with 9 bases between.